Below, 10 T cell receptor beta chains from the same sample are listed, as sequenced in a study of OX40 agonist ivuxolimab in advanced cancers. Receptor libraries were prepared by the immunoSEQ multiplex PCR assay. In TCRdb, the immuneACCESS table is reduced to in-frame sequences with V and J assigned. These tables do not hold every clone; where another copy was compared, an unresolved V gene accounts for under half, and the others remain unexplained. In all, the sample holds 65,000 to 80,000 clones, and more than 75% of those were seen once. The ten largest account for around 8.2% of the sample. This material consisted of CD4+ or CD8+ T cells sorted from blood, taken in a trial of the OX40 agonist ivuxolimab. Receptor source: an adult with an advanced solid tumor such as melanoma, head and neck, liver or kidney cancer.

The genes are TRBV5-1 and TRBJ2-4; either TRBD1 or TRBD2 may fit D (5 bases each). The CDR3 contains 18 residues. Trimming pared 4 bases from V and 0 bases from J, leaving 20 bases between. Germline-derived CDR1 and CDR2 are SGHRS and YFSETQ. Written as DNA, the CDR3 is TGCGCCAGCAGCCCCGAAGCTGGGACCACTATAGCCAAAAACATTCAGTACTTC. Translating it yields CASSPEAGTTIAKNIQYF.

The chain links TRBV4-3 to TRBJ1-2, with TRBD1 as a possible D gene (5 bases). CDR1 LGHNA and CDR2 YSLEER come from the germline V gene. The CDR3 is 16 residues long. Trimming pared 0 bases from V and 4 bases from J, leaving 15 bases between. The CDR3 region is CASSQEWGTGSYGYTF. CDR3 DNA sequence: TGCGCCAGCAGCCAAGAGTGGGGCACGGGGAGCTATGGCTACACCTTC.

The chain has TRBV29-1 and TRBJ2-3; 7 bases match TRBD1. CDR1 SQVTM and CDR2 ANQGSEA come from the germline V gene. This CDR3 is 14 amino acids long. Trimming took 7 bases from V and 2 from J; bases not matched to a gene: 9. Here the CDR3 reads CSAQGQLDTDTQYF. CDR3 bases: TGCAGCGCCCAGGGACAGTTGGACACAGATACGCAGTATTTT.

The chain joins TRBV2 to TRBJ2-7; 7 positions agree with TRBD1. With 4 bases clipped from V and 5 bases from J, the junction kept 5 bases outside the gene matches. CDR3 size: 13 residues. Germline CDR1 is SNHLY and CDR2 is FYNNEI. The CDR3 DNA sequence: TGTGCCAGCAGTGGACAGGGTGAGAACGAGCAGTACTTC. Its translation is CASSGQGENEQYF.

Only one count was recorded for this clone. The V gene is TRBV2, the J gene TRBJ2-7; either TRBD1 or TRBD2 may supply D (5 bases each). V gave up 6 bases and J gave up 2 bases, with 11 bases separating them. The V gene's germline CDR1 is SNHLY and CDR2 FYNNEI. The CDR3 length is 13 residues. CDR3 bases: TGTGCCAGCAGGGCGGGCAGGGCCTACGAGCAGTACTTC. As protein: CASRAGRAYEQYF.

The chain joins TRBV2 to TRBJ1-5; D possibly corresponds to TRBD1 (5 bases). Germline V gene lookup returns CDR1 SNHLY and CDR2 FYNNEI. V gave up 5 bases and J gave up 3 bases, with 8 bases separating them. The CDR3 is 13 residues long. The CDR3 nucleotides are TGTGCCAGCAGTTGGACACTCAATCAGCCCCAGCATTTT. It specifies CASSWTLNQPQHF.

The rearrangement links TRBV2 to TRBJ2-5; 12 positions agree with TRBD2. The J call may not be correct, given that the DNA end is closer to TRBJ2-7. The CDR3 length is 16 residues. The germline CDR1 and CDR2 sequences are SNHLY and FYNNEI. CDR3 sequence (DNA): TGTGCCAGCAGTGACACTAGCGGGAGGTCCGCCCGCGAGCAGTACTTC. It yields the protein CASSDTSGRSAREQYF.

V and J are TRBV5-8 and TRBJ2-1, with a weak D call TRBD1 (7 bases). Germline V gene lookup returns CDR1 SGHTS and CDR2 YDEGEE. V lost 1 base and J 8 bases, leaving 13 bases between the germline ends. The CDR3 totals 14 residues. CDR3 sequence: CASSLWPRGDEQFF. The CDR3, as DNA: TGTGCCAGCAGCTTGTGGCCCAGGGGGGATGAGCAGTTCTTC.

The rearrangement uses TRBV2 and TRBJ1-1, with TRBD1 matching over 10 bases. Germline loops: CDR1 SNHLY, CDR2 FYNNEI. Germline trimming cut 6 bases from V and 1 base from J; bases unmatched to any gene: 5. CDR3 size: 15 residues. This chain's CDR3 is CASRDRTGGNTEAFF. CDR3 coding DNA: TGTGCCAGCAGAGACAGGACAGGGGGGAACACTGAAGCTTTCTTT.

CDR3 residues: CASSPGRTIVGNTEAFF. The CDR3 bases are TGTGCCAGCAGCCCGGGCCGAACGATCGTGGGGAACACTGAAGCTTTCTTT. The chain links TRBV2 to TRBJ1-1; D ambiguous. V dropped 6 bases and J dropped 1 base, with 21 bases sitting between them. This CDR3 region has 17 residues. Per germline, CDR1 SNHLY and CDR2 FYNNEI. Variable domain in full (rest from reference TRBV2 and TRBJ1-1): EPEVTQTPSHQVTQMGQEVILRCVPISNHLYFYWYRQILGQKVEFLVSFYNNEISEKSEIFDDQFSVERPDGSNFTLKIRSTKLEDSAMYFCASSPGRTIVGNTEAFFGQGTRLTVV.